The next 8 T cell receptor beta chains were all read from a single sample in a study of blood T cell repertoires in COVID-19. Sequenced by immunoSEQ multiplex PCR; TCRdb stores in-frame clones only, minus some. The sample has a few hundred thousand clones, roughly 89% seen once. Specimen: peripheral blood. The receptors were gathered from a woman aged 60-75 years with COVID-19, enrolled during active disease.

The rearrangement joins TRBV19 to TRBJ1-1, with 9 bases lining up with TRBD1. Looked up from germline, CDR1 is LNHDA and CDR2 is SQIVND (reference sequence). The CDR3 sequence is 14 residues long. V lost 6 bases to trimming and J lost 0 bases; unmatched junction nucleotides: 2. The CDR3, as DNA: TGTGCCAGTAGCCGGGACAGGGTGAACACTGAAGCTTTCTTT. Translating it yields CASSRDRVNTEAFF.

The V call is TRBV15, the J call TRBJ1-5; D not resolved. Trimming cost V 4 bases and J 4 bases, with 5 bases left between them. The germline gives CDR1 LNHNV, CDR2 YYDKDF (reference sequence). The length of the CDR3 is 12 residues. As DNA, the CDR3 is TGTGCCACCAGCAAACAGAATCAGCCCCAGCATTTT. This codes for CATSKQNQPQHF.

Notes on this clone: The same CDR3 can be traced to other DNA sequences in this sample. V usage is TRBV9 and J usage is TRBJ1-5; 8 bases are shared with TRBD1. J gave up 4 bases and V 0 bases, and 0 bases lay outside the gene matches. The CDR3 loop spans 14 amino acids. CDR1 is SGDLS and CDR2 is YYNGEE in the germline V gene. The CDR3 DNA is TGTGCCAGCAGCGTAGGGACAGGGAATCAGCCCCAGCATTTT. This sequence encodes CASSVGTGNQPQHF.

The chain uses TRBV7-9 and TRBJ2-7, with TRBD1 as a possible D gene (5 bases). This CDR3 region has 14 residues. Germline values: CDR1 SEHNR, CDR2 FQNEAQ (reference sequence). The ends were cut back, 2 bases at V and 3 bases at J, with 11 bases in the middle. CDR3 nucleotides: TGTGCCAGCAGCTTACATGGAACAGGCTACGAGCAGTACTTC. As protein: CASSLHGTGYEQYF.

The rearrangement uses TRBV7-8 and TRBJ1-2, with 7 nucleotides matching TRBD1. With V trimmed by 5 bases and J by 5 bases, 5 bases remained unmatched. Germline values: CDR1 SGHVS, CDR2 FQNEAQ. The CDR3 is 13 residues long. The CDR3 sequence: CASSRDSTYGYTF. The CDR3 region has the DNA TGTGCCAGCAGCAGGGACAGCACGTATGGCTACACCTTC. The variable domain in full, completed from reference TRBV7-8 and TRBJ1-2, reads GAGVSQSPRYKVAKRGQDVALRCDPISGHVSLFWYQQALGQGPEFLTYFQNEAQLDKSGLPSDRFFAERPEGSVSTLKIQRTQQEDSAVYLCASSRDSTYGYTFGSGTRLTVV.

This clone turned up a few times. The chain is built from TRBV15 and TRBJ1-2; TRBD1 aligns across 7 bases. The CDR3 runs 15 residues. The V gene's germline CDR1 is LNHNV and CDR2 YYDKDF (reference sequence). J lost 4 bases, V lost 6 bases, and 11 bases had no gene match. The chain's CDR3 is CATSESIWDSYGYTF. CDR3 bases: TGTGCCACCAGTGAATCTATATGGGACAGCTATGGCTACACCTTC.

This rearrangement joins TRBV4-1 to TRBJ2-3; TRBD2 is a possible D gene (6 bases). The CDR3 contains 13 residues. Per germline, CDR1 MGHRA and CDR2 YSYEKL. V was pared by 5 bases and J by 1 base, with 7 bases between. This CDR3 is CASSREGTDTQYF. The CDR3 DNA follows: TGCGCCAGCAGCAGGGAGGGCACAGATACGCAGTATTTT.

In this sample, this clone turned up a few times. The chain couples TRBV6-2 or TRBV6-3 to TRBJ1-1; weak D call: TRBD1 (6 bases). Germline assignment: CDR1 MNHEY and CDR2 SVGEGT. The V end was cut by 0 bases, the J end by 5 bases, with 16 bases between. This CDR3 spans 16 amino acids. The CDR3 DNA is TGTGCCAGCAGTTACTCAATCCGGGACATAGGTACTGAAGCTTTCTTT. Its protein is CASSYSIRDIGTEAFF.